This TCR beta chain emerged from a study of T cells after yellow fever vaccination. Notes on the study in general: Clones from primary vaccination mostly reappeared after the booster (over 95% CD4, less than 90% CD8).

Generation of TCR cDNA used 5'RACE template switching (which added a universal primer site and UMIs). Each CDR3 protein is one row after TCRdb ran MiXCR on the 5' RACE reads. The sample yields 500,000 to 550,000 distinct CDR3 sequences, 21% seen once. About this clonotype: Its matching antigen is unknown.

The V end lost 0 bases, the J end lost 2 bases, and 13 bases lay between the germline ends. Germline V gene lookup returns CDR1 LGHNA and CDR2 YSLEER. This CDR3 contains 16 residues. The starting material was PBMCs, obtained 21 days after the first yellow fever vaccination. The TCR was taken from a man between 18 and 35 years old who received the YFV17D yellow fever vaccine. The rearrangement joins TRBV4-3 to TRBJ1-1; D might be TRBD1 (6 bases). The CDR3 loop reads CASSQDLGQQNTEAFF. CDR3 nucleotide sequence: TGCGCCAGCAGCCAAGATCTTGGACAGCAAAACACTGAAGCTTTCTTT.